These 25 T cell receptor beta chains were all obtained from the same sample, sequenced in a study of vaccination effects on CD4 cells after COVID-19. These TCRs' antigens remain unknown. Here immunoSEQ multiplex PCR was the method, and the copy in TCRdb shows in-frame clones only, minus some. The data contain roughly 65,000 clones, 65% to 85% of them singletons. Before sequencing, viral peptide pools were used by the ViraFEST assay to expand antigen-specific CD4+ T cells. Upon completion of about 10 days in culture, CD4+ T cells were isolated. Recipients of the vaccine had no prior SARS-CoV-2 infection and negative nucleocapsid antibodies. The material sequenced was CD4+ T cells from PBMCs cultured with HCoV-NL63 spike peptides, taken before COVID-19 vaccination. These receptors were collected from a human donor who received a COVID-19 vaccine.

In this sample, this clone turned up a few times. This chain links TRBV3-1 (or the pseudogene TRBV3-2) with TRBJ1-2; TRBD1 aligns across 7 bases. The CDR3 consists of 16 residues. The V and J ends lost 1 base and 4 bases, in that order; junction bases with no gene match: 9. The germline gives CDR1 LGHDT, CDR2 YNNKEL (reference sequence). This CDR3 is CASSQARGQFLYGYTF. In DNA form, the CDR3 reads TGTGCCAGCAGCCAAGCCCGGGGACAGTTCCTCTATGGCTACACCTTC.

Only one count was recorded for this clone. The CDR3 loop is CASSPNKNQPQHF. The CDR3 DNA sequence: TGTGCCAGCAGCCCTAACAAGAATCAGCCCCAGCATTTT. The chain has TRBV12-3 or TRBV12-4 and TRBJ1-5; D unclear. The CDR3 contains 13 residues. Trimming cost V 6 bases and J 4 bases, with 10 bases left between them.

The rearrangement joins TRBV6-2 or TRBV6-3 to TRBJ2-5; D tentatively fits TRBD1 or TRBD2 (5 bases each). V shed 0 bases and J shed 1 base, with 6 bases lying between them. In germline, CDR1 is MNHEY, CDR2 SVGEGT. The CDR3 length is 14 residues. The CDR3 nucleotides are TGTGCCAGCAGTTACTCGGGGGTCCAAGAGACCCAGTACTTC. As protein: CASSYSGVQETQYF.

CDR3 sequence (DNA): TGTGCCACCAGTGATTCGGGGTCACCCCAAGAGACCCAGTACTTC. This encodes CATSDSGSPQETQYF. This chain uses TRBV24-1 with TRBJ2-5, with D possibly matching TRBD2 (5 bases). The CDR3 is 15 residues long. V shed 2 bases and J shed 1 base, with 10 bases lying between them. Germline loops: CDR1 KGHDR, CDR2 SFDVKD.

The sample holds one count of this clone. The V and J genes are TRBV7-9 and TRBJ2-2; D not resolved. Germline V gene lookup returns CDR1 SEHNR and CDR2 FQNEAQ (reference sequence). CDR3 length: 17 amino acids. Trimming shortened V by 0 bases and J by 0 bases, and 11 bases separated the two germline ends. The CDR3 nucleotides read TGTGCCAGCAGCTTAGCCCGGTTCCGGGCGAACACCGGGGAGCTGTTTTTT. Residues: CASSLARFRANTGELFF.

CDR3 loop: CASSPLQISTRHGNTIYF. The CDR3 region has the DNA TGTGCCAGTAGCCCCCTGCAGATTTCAACCCGGCACGGAAACACCATATATTTT. The rearrangement links TRBV19 to TRBJ1-3; D not certain. The CDR3 extends over 18 amino acids. Germline V gene data show CDR1 as LNHDA and CDR2 as SQIVND (reference sequence). V was cut by 6 bases and J by 4 bases, with 25 bases left in between. The whole variable domain, filled in from reference TRBV19 and TRBJ1-3, reads DGGITQSPKYLFRKEGQNVTLSCEQNLNHDAMYWYRQDPGQGLRLIYYSQIVNDFQKGDIAEGYSVSREKKESFPLTVTSAQKNPTAFYLCASSPLQISTRHGNTIYFGEGSWLTVV.

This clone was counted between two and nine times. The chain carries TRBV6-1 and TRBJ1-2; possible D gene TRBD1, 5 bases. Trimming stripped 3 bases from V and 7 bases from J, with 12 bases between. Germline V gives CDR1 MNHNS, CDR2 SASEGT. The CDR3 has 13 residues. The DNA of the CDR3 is TGTGCCAGCAGTGAGGGGCCGGGACTTGGCTACACCTTC. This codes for CASSEGPGLGYTF.

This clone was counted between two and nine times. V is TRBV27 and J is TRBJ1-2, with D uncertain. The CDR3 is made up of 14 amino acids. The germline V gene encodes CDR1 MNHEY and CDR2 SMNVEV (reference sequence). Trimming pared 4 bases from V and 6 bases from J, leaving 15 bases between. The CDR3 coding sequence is TGTGCCAGCAGTTCCAATAGGCTCGGACATGGCTACACCTTC. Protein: CASSSNRLGHGYTF.

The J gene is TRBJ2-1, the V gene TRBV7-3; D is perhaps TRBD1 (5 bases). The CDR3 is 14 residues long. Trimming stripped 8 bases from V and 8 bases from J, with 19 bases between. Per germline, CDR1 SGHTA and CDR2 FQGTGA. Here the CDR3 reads CASAKTATSDEQFF. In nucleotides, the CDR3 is TGTGCCAGCGCAAAGACAGCTACCTCGGATGAGCAGTTCTTC. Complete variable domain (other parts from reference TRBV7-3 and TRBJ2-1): GAGVSQTPSNKVTEKGKYVELRCDPISGHTALYWYRQSLGQGPEFLIYFQGTGAADDSGLPNDRFFAVRPEGSVSTLKIQRTERGDSAVYLCASAKTATSDEQFFGPGTRLTVL.

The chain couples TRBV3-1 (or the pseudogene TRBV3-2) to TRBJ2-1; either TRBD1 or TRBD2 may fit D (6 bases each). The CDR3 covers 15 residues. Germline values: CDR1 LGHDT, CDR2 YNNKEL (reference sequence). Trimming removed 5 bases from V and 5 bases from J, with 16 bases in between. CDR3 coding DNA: TGTGCCAGCAGCGCATTAGGGGGGACCAACAATGAGCAGTTCTTC. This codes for CASSALGGTNNEQFF.

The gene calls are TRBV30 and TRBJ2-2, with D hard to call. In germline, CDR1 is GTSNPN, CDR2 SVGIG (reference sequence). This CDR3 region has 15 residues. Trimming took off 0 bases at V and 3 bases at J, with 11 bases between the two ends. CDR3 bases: TGTGCCTGGAGTGTACAAATGGGGTACACCGGGGAGCTGTTTTTT. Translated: CAWSVQMGYTGELFF. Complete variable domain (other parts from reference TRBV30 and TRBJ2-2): SQTIHQWPATLVQPVGSPLSLECTVEGTSNPNLYWYRQAAGRGLQLLFYSVGIGQISSEVPQNLSASRPQDRQFILSSKKLLLSDSGFYLCAWSVQMGYTGELFFGEGSRLTVL.

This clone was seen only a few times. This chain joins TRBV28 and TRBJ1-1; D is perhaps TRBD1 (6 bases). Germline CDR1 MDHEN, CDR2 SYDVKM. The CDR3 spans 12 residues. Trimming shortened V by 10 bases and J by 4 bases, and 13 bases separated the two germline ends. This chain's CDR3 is CAISTGTTEAFF. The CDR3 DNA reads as TGTGCCATTTCGACAGGAACCACTGAAGCTTTCTTT.

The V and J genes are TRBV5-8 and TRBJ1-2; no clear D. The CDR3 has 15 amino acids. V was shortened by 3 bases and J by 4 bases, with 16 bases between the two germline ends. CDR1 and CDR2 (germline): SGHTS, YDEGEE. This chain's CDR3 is CASSWSGVRGYGYTF. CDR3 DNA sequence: TGTGCCAGCAGCTGGAGTGGGGTTCGGGGCTATGGCTACACCTTC.

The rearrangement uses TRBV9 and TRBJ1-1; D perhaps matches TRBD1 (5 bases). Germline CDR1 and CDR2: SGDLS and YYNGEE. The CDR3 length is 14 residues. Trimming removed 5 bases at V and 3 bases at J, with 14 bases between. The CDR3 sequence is CASSSGRGDTEAFF. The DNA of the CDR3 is TGTGCCAGCAGTTCTGGTAGGGGCGACACTGAAGCTTTCTTT.

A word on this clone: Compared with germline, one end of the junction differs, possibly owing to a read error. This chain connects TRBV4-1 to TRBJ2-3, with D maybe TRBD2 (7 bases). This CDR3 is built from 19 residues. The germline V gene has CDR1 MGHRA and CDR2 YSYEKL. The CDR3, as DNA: TGCGCCAGCAGACAAGAAATCGTACCCTGGGGGGGCGCGGATGATACGCAGTATTTT. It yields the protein CASRQEIVPWGGADDTQYF.

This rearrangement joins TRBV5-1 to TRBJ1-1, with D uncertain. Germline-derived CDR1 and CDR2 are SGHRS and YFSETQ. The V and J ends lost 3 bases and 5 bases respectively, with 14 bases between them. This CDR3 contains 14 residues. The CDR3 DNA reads TGCGCCAGCAGCTCGATGACATCGCGTACTGAAGCTTTCTTT. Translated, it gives CASSSMTSRTEAFF.

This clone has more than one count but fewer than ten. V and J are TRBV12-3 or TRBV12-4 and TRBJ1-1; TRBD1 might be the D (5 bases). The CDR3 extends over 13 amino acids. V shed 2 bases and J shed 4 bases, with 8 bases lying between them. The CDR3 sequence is CASSLRGRTEAFF. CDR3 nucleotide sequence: TGTGCCAGCAGTTTAAGGGGCCGCACTGAAGCTTTCTTT.

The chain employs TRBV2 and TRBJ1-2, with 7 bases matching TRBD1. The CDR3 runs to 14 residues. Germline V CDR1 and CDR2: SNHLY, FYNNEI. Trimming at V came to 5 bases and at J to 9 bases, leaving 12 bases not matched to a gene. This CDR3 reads CASSTQGGLRSYTF. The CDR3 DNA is TGTGCCAGCAGTACCCAGGGGGGGTTGCGTAGCTACACCTTC. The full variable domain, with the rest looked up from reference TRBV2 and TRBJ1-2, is EPEVTQTPSHQVTQMGQEVILRCVPISNHLYFYWYRQILGQKVEFLVSFYNNEISEKSEIFDDQFSVERPDGSNFTLKIRSTKLEDSAMYFCASSTQGGLRSYTFGSGTRLTVV.

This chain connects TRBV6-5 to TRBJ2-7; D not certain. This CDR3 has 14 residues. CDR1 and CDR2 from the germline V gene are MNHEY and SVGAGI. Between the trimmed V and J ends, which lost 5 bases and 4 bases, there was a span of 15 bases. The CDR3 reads CASSPLGSAYEQYV. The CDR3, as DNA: TGTGCCAGCAGTCCCCTAGGGTCAGCGTACGAGCAGTACGTC.

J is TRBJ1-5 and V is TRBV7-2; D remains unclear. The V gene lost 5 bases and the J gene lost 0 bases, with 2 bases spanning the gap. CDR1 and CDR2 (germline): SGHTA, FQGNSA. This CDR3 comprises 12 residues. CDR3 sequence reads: CASSVSNQPQHF. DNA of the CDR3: TGTGCCAGCAGCGTTAGCAATCAGCCCCAGCATTTT. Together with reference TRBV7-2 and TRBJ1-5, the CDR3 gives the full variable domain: GAGVSQSPSNKVTEKGKDVELRCDPISGHTALYWYRQSLGQGLEFLIYFQGNSAPDKSGLPSDRFSAERTGGSVSTLTIQRTQQEDSAVYLCASSVSNQPQHFGDGTRLSIL.

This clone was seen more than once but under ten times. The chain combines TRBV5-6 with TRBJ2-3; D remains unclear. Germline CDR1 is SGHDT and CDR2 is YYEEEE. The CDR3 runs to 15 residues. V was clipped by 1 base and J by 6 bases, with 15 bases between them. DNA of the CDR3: TGTGCCAGCAGCTTGTGGACCAACACGCGGGATACGCAGTATTTT. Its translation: CASSLWTNTRDTQYF.

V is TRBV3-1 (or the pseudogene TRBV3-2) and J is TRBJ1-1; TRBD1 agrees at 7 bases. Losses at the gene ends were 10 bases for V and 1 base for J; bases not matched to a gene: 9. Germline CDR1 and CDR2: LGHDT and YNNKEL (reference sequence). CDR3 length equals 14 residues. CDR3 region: CATPRQGGNTEAFF. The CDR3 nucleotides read TGTGCCACCCCGCGACAGGGAGGGAACACTGAAGCTTTCTTT.

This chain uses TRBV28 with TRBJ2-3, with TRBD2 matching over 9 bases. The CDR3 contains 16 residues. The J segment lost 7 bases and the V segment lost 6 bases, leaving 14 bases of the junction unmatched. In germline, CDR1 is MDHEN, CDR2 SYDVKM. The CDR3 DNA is TGTGCCAGCAGCCCCAGCGGGGGGCAAAAGGGATATACGCAGTATTTT. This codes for CASSPSGGQKGYTQYF.

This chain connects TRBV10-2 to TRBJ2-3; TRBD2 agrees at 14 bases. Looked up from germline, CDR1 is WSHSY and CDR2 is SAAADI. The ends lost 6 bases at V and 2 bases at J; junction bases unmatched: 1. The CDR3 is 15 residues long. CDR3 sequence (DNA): TGCGCCAGCAGGGGACTAGCGGGGGTCACAGATACGCAGTATTTT. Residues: CASRGLAGVTDTQYF.

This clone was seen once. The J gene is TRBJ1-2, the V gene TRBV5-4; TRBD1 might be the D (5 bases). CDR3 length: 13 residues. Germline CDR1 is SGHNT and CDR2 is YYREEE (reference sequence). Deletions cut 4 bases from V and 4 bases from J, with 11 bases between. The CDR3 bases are TGTGCCAGCAGCCGGGACGGCACCTATGGCTACACCTTC. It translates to CASSRDGTYGYTF.